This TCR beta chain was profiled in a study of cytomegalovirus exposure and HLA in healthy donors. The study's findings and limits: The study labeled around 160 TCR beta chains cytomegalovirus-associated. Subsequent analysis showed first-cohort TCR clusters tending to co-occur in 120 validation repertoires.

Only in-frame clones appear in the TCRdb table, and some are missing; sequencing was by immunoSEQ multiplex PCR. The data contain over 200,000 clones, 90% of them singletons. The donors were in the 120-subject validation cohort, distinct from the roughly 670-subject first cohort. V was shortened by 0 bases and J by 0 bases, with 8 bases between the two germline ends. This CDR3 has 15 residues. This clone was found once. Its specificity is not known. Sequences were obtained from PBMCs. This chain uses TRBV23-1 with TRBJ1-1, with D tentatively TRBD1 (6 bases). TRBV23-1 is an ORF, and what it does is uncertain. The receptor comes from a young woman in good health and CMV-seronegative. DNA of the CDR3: TGCGCCAGCAGTCAATCGGGACAAATGAACACTGAAGCTTTCTTT. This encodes CASSQSGQMNTEAFF.